Presented here are 29 T cell receptor beta chains from one specimen sequenced in a study of CD8 T cells in Susac syndrome. RNA was extracted with the RNeasy kit, and a quantity of roughly 0.5 to 1 ug was reverse transcribed using random hexamers. A single record per CDR3 protein comes from TCRdb applying MiXCR to the immunoSEQ multiplex PCR reads. In the table there are roughly 300,000 distinct CDR3 sequences, about 85% of which are singletons. The source material was CD8+ T cells from PBMCs. All receptors come from a human donor with multiple sclerosis.

The chain combines TRBV25-1 with TRBJ2-1; D is possibly TRBD1 or TRBD2 (6 bases each). In germline, CDR1 is MGHDK, CDR2 SYGVNS. Trimming took off 9 bases at V and 2 bases at J, with 14 bases between the two ends. The CDR3 consists of 14 residues. CDR3 nucleotides: TGTGCCAGTAAAGGAGGGGGTCCCTACAATGAGCAGTTCTTC. It yields the protein CASKGGGPYNEQFF.

The chain recombines TRBV23-1 with TRBJ1-5; D may be TRBD1 (5 bases). TRBV23-1 falls under the ORF class, with uncertain function. Trimming removed 3 bases at V and 2 bases at J, with 26 bases between. This CDR3 contains 20 residues. In nucleotides, the CDR3 is TGCGCCAGCAGTCAGGATAACAGAAACGGAAAGGGAGGGGGCAATCAGCCCCAGCATTTT. It yields the protein CASSQDNRNGKGGGNQPQHF.

DNA for the CDR3: TGTGCCAGCGTCCGCGGGGATAACACTGAAGCTTTCTTT. Residues: CASVRGDNTEAFF. The chain joins TRBV2 to TRBJ1-1; D not certain. Germline CDR1 reads SNHLY; CDR2 reads FYNNEI. This CDR3 has 13 amino acids. V was clipped by 8 bases and J by 2 bases, with 12 bases between them.

This clonotype has just a few counts. The chain uses TRBV6-1 and TRBJ2-7, with D maybe TRBD1 (6 bases). This CDR3 contains 13 residues. V gave up 7 bases and J gave up 0 bases, with 10 bases separating them. CDR1 is MNHNS and CDR2 is SASEGT in the germline V gene. CDR3 amino acids: CASTRDNSYEQYF. The CDR3 region has the DNA TGTGCCAGCACCCGGGACAACTCCTACGAGCAGTACTTC.

This chain connects TRBV28 to TRBJ2-5; D gene uncertain. Germline V gene data show CDR1 as MDHEN and CDR2 as SYDVKM. CDR3 length: 15 amino acids. V was trimmed by 6 bases and J by 4 bases, leaving 18 bases between them. CDR3 sequence reads: CASSLTLGSRETQYF. The DNA for the CDR3 is TGTGCCAGCAGCCTGACACTGGGGTCGAGAGAGACCCAGTACTTC.

The chain employs TRBV4-1 and TRBJ1-5, with 8 bases fitting TRBD1. The germline V gene encodes CDR1 MGHRA and CDR2 YSYEKL. With V trimmed by 1 base and J by 5 bases, 13 bases remained unmatched. The CDR3 is 18 amino acids. The CDR3 protein is CASSQVKSRGRPYQPQHF. The CDR3 DNA sequence: TGCGCCAGCAGCCAAGTAAAGTCCAGGGGGCGCCCATATCAGCCCCAGCATTTT.

This clonotype was observed a handful of times. CDR3 protein: CSARDLIGQSYEQYF. The CDR3 bases are TGCAGTGCTAGAGATCTCATAGGACAGTCCTACGAGCAGTACTTC. This chain connects TRBV20-1 to TRBJ2-7, with a weak D call TRBD1 (6 bases). The CDR3 covers 15 residues. Germline CDR1 DFQATT, CDR2 SNEGSKA (reference sequence). Trimming removed 0 bases at V and 1 base at J, with 13 bases between.

The chain links TRBV14 to TRBJ1-6; D gene uncertain. The germline gives CDR1 SGHDN, CDR2 FVKESK. V lost 1 base and J 8 bases, leaving 6 bases between the germline ends. The CDR3 has 13 residues. The CDR3 sequence is CASSQGPYSPLHF. Written as DNA, the CDR3 is TGTGCCAGCAGCCAAGGTCCGTATTCACCCCTCCACTTT.

This chain connects TRBV28 to TRBJ2-3; possibly TRBD2 for D (6 bases). From germline, CDR1 is MDHEN and CDR2 SYDVKM. Trimming took off 3 bases at V and 1 base at J, with 8 bases between the two ends. This CDR3 region has 14 residues. In DNA form, the CDR3 reads TGTGCCAGCAGTTTGGGAGGTGGCACAGATACGCAGTATTTT. Protein: CASSLGGGTDTQYF.

The chain joins TRBV27 to TRBJ1-2, with 7 positions matching TRBD1. The junction had 3 bases not matched to a gene; V was cut back by 6 bases and J by 5 bases. The CDR3 is 12 residues long. Looked up from germline, CDR1 is MNHEY and CDR2 is SMNVEV (reference sequence). CDR3 sequence reads: CASRTGIYGYTF. In DNA, the CDR3 is TGTGCCAGCAGGACAGGGATTTATGGCTACACCTTC.

This clonotype was picked up one time. The chain couples TRBV7-2 to TRBJ1-5; D remains unclear. Germline CDR1 and CDR2: SGHTA and FQGNSA. V was shortened by 3 bases and J by 1 base, with 10 bases between the two germline ends. The CDR3 contains 15 residues. CDR3 protein: CASSFSTESNQPQHF. The CDR3 DNA sequence: TGTGCCAGCAGCTTTTCGACGGAAAGCAATCAGCCCCAGCATTTT.

This sequence joins TRBV27 and TRBJ2-1; 12 positions agree with TRBD2. Germline trimming cut 8 bases from V and 8 bases from J; bases unmatched to any gene: 10. Germline V gives CDR1 MNHEY, CDR2 SMNVEV (reference sequence). This CDR3 contains 15 residues. CDR3 loop: CASSDLAGGPYEQFF. The CDR3 DNA is TGTGCCAGCTCAGATCTAGCGGGAGGGCCTTATGAGCAGTTCTTC.

A single count supports this clonotype. This chain connects TRBV29-1 to TRBJ1-2; possibly TRBD1 for D (6 bases). V lost 7 bases and J lost 0, with 9 bases in between. In germline, CDR1 is SQVTM, CDR2 ANQGSEA. The CDR3 consists of 12 residues. The CDR3 loop reads CSGGGPNYGYTF. The CDR3 DNA is TGCAGCGGTGGGGGGCCTAACTATGGCTACACCTTC.

The J gene is TRBJ1-1, the V gene TRBV29-1; TRBD1 might be the D (5 bases). From germline, CDR1 is SQVTM and CDR2 ANQGSEA. The ends were cut back, 3 bases at V and 1 base at J, with 18 bases in the middle. The CDR3 runs 16 residues. CDR3: CSVESTGKGANTEAFF. In DNA, the CDR3 is TGCAGCGTTGAGTCTACAGGAAAAGGGGCGAACACTGAAGCTTTCTTT.

This clonotype was seen only a few times. The chain is built from TRBV11-2 and TRBJ1-5; D is possibly TRBD1 (5 bases). The CDR3 runs to 13 residues. Germline V CDR1 and CDR2: SGHAT, FQNNGV. V was trimmed by 5 bases and J by 6 bases, leaving 11 bases between them. The CDR3 DNA is TGTGCCAGCAGCGAATCAGGGAGTCAGCCCCAGCATTTT. Encoded protein: CASSESGSQPQHF.

The genes are TRBV18 and TRBJ1-6; 10 bases fit TRBD1. The germline V gene encodes CDR1 KGHSH and CDR2 LQKENI. CDR3 length: 16 residues. The V and J ends lost 3 bases and 11 bases, in that order; junction bases with no gene match: 10. The CDR3 region is CASSPSKGQGTTPLHF. Written as DNA, the CDR3 is TGTGCCAGCTCACCGTCTAAGGGACAGGGGACAACACCCCTCCACTTT. The variable domain in full, with the rest retrieved from reference TRBV18 and TRBJ1-6, is NAGVMQNPRHLVRRRGQEARLRCSPMKGHSHVYWYRQLPEEGLKFMVYLQKENIIDESGMPKERFSAEFPKEGPSILRIQQVVRGDSAAYFCASSPSKGQGTTPLHFGNGTRLTVT.

The chain uses TRBV14 and TRBJ2-5, with D possibly TRBD1 on 6 matching bases. The CDR3 sequence is 15 residues long. Trimming left V 4 bases short and J 5 bases short, with 17 bases between. The germline V gene encodes CDR1 SGHDN and CDR2 FVKESK. The CDR3 region is CASSPGTITWETQYF. The CDR3 DNA sequence: TGTGCCAGCAGCCCCGGGACAATCACTTGGGAGACCCAGTACTTC. Full variable domain (remainder filled in from reference TRBV14 and TRBJ2-5): EAGVTQFPSHSVIEKGQTVTLRCDPISGHDNLYWYRRVMGKEIKFLLHFVKESKQDESGMPNNRFLAERTGGTYSTLKVQPAELEDSGVYFCASSPGTITWETQYFGPGTRLLVL.

For the CDR3, the DNA is TGTGCCAGCAGCTTGGAATCGCACTTCTCCGAGCAGTACTTC. Protein: CASSLESHFSEQYF. The V and J genes are TRBV5-5 and TRBJ2-7; D call uncertain. V was trimmed by 0 bases and J by 6 bases, leaving 13 bases between them. The germline gives CDR1 SGHKS, CDR2 YYEKEE (reference sequence). CDR3 length equals 14 residues.

The genes are TRBV12-3 or TRBV12-4 and TRBJ1-4, with TRBD1 as a possible D gene (5 bases). The CDR3 is 13 residues long. Trimming shortened V by 6 bases and J by 9 bases, and 14 bases separated the two germline ends. The CDR3 spells CASRPGPGQKLFF. CDR3 nucleotides: TGTGCCAGCAGACCAGGACCGGGGCAAAAACTGTTTTTT.

This chain uses TRBV27 with TRBJ1-6; no firm D call. V lost 7 bases and J lost 8, with 18 bases in between. Germline CDR1 MNHEY, CDR2 SMNVEV (reference sequence). This CDR3 region has 15 residues. The CDR3 nucleotides are TGTGCCAGCACCTCTCGGACGGCCTACTATTCACCCCTCCACTTT. It encodes CASTSRTAYYSPLHF.

V is TRBV30 and J is TRBJ2-1; D unclear. The V gene lost 8 bases and the J gene lost 0 bases, with 14 bases spanning the gap. This CDR3 is built from 14 residues. Germline assignment: CDR1 GTSNPN and CDR2 SVGIG (reference sequence). The CDR3 here is CAVKIRSSYNEQFF. For the CDR3, the DNA is TGTGCCGTGAAGATCCGGAGCTCCTACAATGAGCAGTTCTTC.

This chain connects TRBV27 to TRBJ1-2; 9 nucleotides agree with TRBD1. This CDR3 region has 14 residues. Trimming took 5 bases from V and 6 from J; bases not matched to a gene: 7. Per the germline V gene, CDR1 is MNHEY and CDR2 is SMNVEV (reference sequence). CDR3 protein: CASSPGQGSDGYTF. CDR3 DNA sequence: TGTGCCAGCAGTCCAGGACAGGGGAGCGATGGCTACACCTTC.

This clonotype was found once. This chain connects TRBV7-6 to TRBJ2-3, with D perhaps TRBD2 (6 bases). The CDR3 is made up of 16 amino acids. The germline V gene has CDR1 SGHVS and CDR2 FNYEAQ. Trimming left V 3 bases short and J 3 bases short, with 16 bases between. The CDR3 nucleotides are TGTGCCAGCAGCTTGGGCCGGGACTTAGGGACAGATACGCAGTATTTT. It encodes CASSLGRDLGTDTQYF. Complete variable domain (other parts from reference TRBV7-6 and TRBJ2-3): GAGVSQSPRYKVTKRGQDVALRCDPISGHVSLYWYRQALGQGPEFLTYFNYEAQQDKSGLPNDRFSAERPEGSISTLTIQRTEQRDSAMYRCASSLGRDLGTDTQYFGPGTRLTVL.

Points on this clonotype: The DNA is left out, because the CDR3 cannot be placed on it with certainty; the CDR3 is given as TCRdb lists it. The CDR3 is CASSQVLRASLPLSSYNEQFF. The V and J genes are TRBV3-1 and TRBJ2-1; the table calls TRBD1, which could not be checked here. The CDR3 adds up to 21 amino acids, both ends counted. Germline CDR1 reads LGHDT; CDR2 reads YNNKEL (reference sequence).

Worth noting for this clonotype: As the CDR3 is not closed by the conserved phenylalanine or tryptophan, this likely results from a read error. This chain joins TRBV28 and TRBJ2-3, with 8 bases fitting TRBD1. V lost 4 bases to trimming and J lost 4 bases; unmatched junction nucleotides: 16. This CDR3 has 18 amino acids. Germline values: CDR1 MDHEN, CDR2 SYDVKM. The CDR3 here is CASSSSTGGWVSSDTQYL. The CDR3 DNA reads as TGTGCCAGCAGTTCATCAACAGGGGGATGGGTGAGCTCAGATACGCAGTATCTT.

The chain recombines TRBV2 with TRBJ1-1; the D is unclear. This CDR3 spans 11 amino acids. Germline CDR1 and CDR2: SNHLY and FYNNEI. Trimming left V 8 bases short and J 4 bases short, with 8 bases between. CDR3 protein: CASGRTTEAFF. The CDR3 bases are TGTGCCAGCGGTCGGACCACTGAAGCTTTCTTT.

The rearrangement joins TRBV12-3 or TRBV12-4 to TRBJ1-1; D not resolved. The CDR3 has 12 amino acids. Trimming removed 7 bases from V and 0 bases from J, with 6 bases in between. The CDR3 DNA follows: TGTGCCAGCAAGGGTATGAACACTGAAGCTTTCTTT. Its protein is CASKGMNTEAFF.

The chain couples TRBV12-3 or TRBV12-4 to TRBJ1-1; D gene ambiguous. The CDR3 has 13 amino acids. Trimming took off 6 bases at V and 0 bases at J, with 8 bases between the two ends. CDR3 DNA: TGTGCCAGCAGGGAAGCGATGAACACTGAAGCTTTCTTT. It codes for CASREAMNTEAFF.

The CDR3 DNA reads TGCAGTGCTAGAGACTCGGGGGCCTCCTACAATGAGCAGTTCTTC. Its translation: CSARDSGASYNEQFF. The chain links TRBV20-1 to TRBJ2-1; TRBD1 or TRBD2 may be the D gene (6 bases each). Germline assignment: CDR1 DFQATT and CDR2 SNEGSKA (reference sequence). The germline V and J ends were trimmed by 0 bases and 0 bases, with 9 bases remaining between them. CDR3 length: 15 residues.